This T cell receptor (beta chain) originates from a study of patients and donors after allogeneic stem cell transplantation. CDR3 length equals 13 residues. The germline CDR1 and CDR2 sequences are MNHEY and SMNVEV (reference sequence). Trimming stripped 1 base from V and 7 bases from J, with 7 bases between. MiXCR, applied by TCRdb to the RT-PCR reads, yields one record per CDR3 protein. Among 150,000 to 200,000 distinct CDR3 sequences listed, 35% to 50% were seen once. The chain is built from TRBV27 and TRBJ2-2; D unresolved. This clonotype originated in a human donor who was either an allogeneic HSCT recipient or a stem cell or donor lymphocyte infusion donor (not recorded which). It is not recorded whose cells these are; they may come from a transplant donor. Sequenced material: blood, either unsorted or a sorted T cell fraction (not recorded which). The CDR3 reads CASSLYTGGELFF. The CDR3, as DNA: TGTGCCAGCAGTTTATATACCGGCGGGGAGCTGTTTTTT.